This record looks at one T cell receptor (beta chain) sequence and its context. Its antigen is not identified. The treatment: roughly nine-day PBMC culture with coronavirus spike peptide pools or control peptides (ViraFEST assay). This sample stems from a study of vaccination and CD4 T cells after COVID-19. Study-wide results and caveats: Spike mono-reactivity applied to 304 of 307 vaccine-specific clones detected in convalescent patients.

This CDR3 has 14 residues. CDR1 is SQVTM and CDR2 is ANQGSEA in the germline V gene. J lost 5 bases, V lost 5 bases, and 11 bases had no gene match. The Oncomine TCR Beta short-read assay was what sequenced the DNA obtained from cultured CD4+ T cells. CD4+ T cells were cultured, and genomic DNA was extracted from them. TCRdb passed the PCR reads through MiXCR, listing each CDR3 protein once. Altogether 13,000 to 15,000 distinct CDR3 sequences are present, approximately 52% being singletons, with the ten largest covering approximately 8%. J is TRBJ2-5 and V is TRBV29-1, with 7 bases fitting TRBD1. The receptor was isolated from a human donor who had recovered from COVID-19. Sequenced sample: CD4+ T cells from blood, cultured in vitro. This chain's CDR3 is CSVSSGTVWETQYF. CDR3 DNA: TGCAGCGTTTCATCCGGGACAGTCTGGGAGACCCAGTACTTC.